A selection of T cell receptor beta chains follows, all from one sample in a study of T cells after yellow fever vaccination. Each CDR3 protein gets one entry after TCRdb re-called the 5' RACE reads with MiXCR. The sample has tens of thousands of distinct CDR3 sequences; approximately 7.7% are singletons. The material sequenced was CD8+ T cells sorted from PBMCs, taken on the day of the first yellow fever vaccination. These receptor sequences come from a man aged 18 to 35 who received the YFV17D yellow fever vaccine. CDR3s include the opening cysteine and the closing phenylalanine or tryptophan. D genes are given only for firm matches.

cdr3_length	d_call	j_call	v_call	cdr3_aa
13	NA	TRBJ2-5	TRBV5-1	CASSLTARETQYF
14	NA	TRBJ1-2	TRBV4-1	CASSQEGAAGGYTF
18	TRBD2	TRBJ2-4	TRBV27	CASTPTTSGGFAKNIQYF
18	TRBD2	TRBJ2-5	TRBV7-8	CASSLFLSPSGGKETQYF
15	TRBD2	TRBJ2-1	TRBV4-1	CASSRQAGAYNEQFF
15	NA	TRBJ2-7	TRBV7-9	CASSFHGTPFYEQYF
16	NA	TRBJ2-1	TRBV11-1	CASSLGPGSAYNEQFF
16	TRBD1	TRBJ2-5	TRBV4-3	CASSQYRQGLGETQYF
13	NA	TRBJ2-2	TRBV9	CASSARTTGELFF
13	NA	TRBJ1-1	TRBV6-5	CASSWGSNTEAFF
14	TRBD2	TRBJ2-1	TRBV7-3	CASSLDGGYNEQFF
16	NA	TRBJ1-1	TRBV12-3/TRBV12-4	CASSPPGALMNTEAFF
18	NA	TRBJ2-1	TRBV23-1	CASSQFPWDSSSYNEQFF
19	NA	TRBJ2-3	TRBV21-1	CASSTPKNPLADDSDTQYF
14	NA	TRBJ2-1	TRBV10-3	CAISESGAYNEQFF
12	NA	TRBJ1-1	TRBV30	CAWSVRIGEAFF
16	NA	TRBJ2-1	TRBV7-9	CASSYIDRALGDEQFF
13	TRBD2	TRBJ2-3	TRBV29-1	CSVPSGGLDTQYF
16	NA	TRBJ2-1	TRBV24-1	CATSDQGTSGTNEQFF
16	TRBD1	TRBJ1-4	TRBV12-5	CASGLEGAATNEKLFF
15	NA	TRBJ1-1	TRBV6-1	CASKGWGALNTEAFF
14	NA	TRBJ2-3	TRBV12-3/TRBV12-4	CASSLTSPTDTQYF
13	TRBD2	TRBJ2-2	TRBV5-1	CASSGGAGVELFF
13	NA	TRBJ1-4	TRBV7-9	CASSLETNEKLFF
15	TRBD2	TRBJ2-2	TRBV12-3/TRBV12-4	CASTPAGSNTGELFF
17	TRBD2	TRBJ2-5	TRBV7-6	CASSLAPNAGEVETQYF
15	TRBD2	TRBJ2-7	TRBV20-1	CSATSSGESSYEQYF
10	NA	TRBJ1-2	TRBV12-3/TRBV12-4	CASSLRGYTF
13	NA	TRBJ1-1	TRBV19	CASSIGANTEAFF
14	TRBD2	TRBJ2-3	TRBV15	CATSWSGGRDTQYF
14	NA	TRBJ2-7	TRBV11-2	CASSPSVGNYEQYF
15	TRBD2	TRBJ2-1	TRBV6-2/TRBV6-3	CASSEAGGDYNEQFF
14	TRBD1	TRBJ2-7	TRBV19	CASTGGTGYHEQYF
16	TRBD1	TRBJ2-4	TRBV29-1	CSVEGGQGDLENIQYF
15	NA	TRBJ2-3	TRBV7-8	CASSSWGSSGDTQYF
15	NA	TRBJ2-1	TRBV27	CASSLYGYSYNEQFF
12	TRBD2	TRBJ2-3	TRBV7-2	CASSSSSGAEYF
16	NA	TRBJ2-2	TRBV24-1	CATSDWDGQSTGELFF